This T cell receptor beta chain was sequenced in a study of primary melanoma T cells and metastatic recurrence. Per germline, CDR1 MNHGY and CDR2 SAAAGT. This CDR3 comprises 14 residues. The V end was cut by 7 bases, the J end by 1 base, with 14 bases between. Profiled with immunoSEQ multiplex PCR; TCRdb holds only in-frame clones, not every one. The sample includes around 400 clones, 72% seen only once; the top ten take 7.5% to 9%. The table lists this clone with a count of one. The V call is TRBV6-8, the J call TRBJ2-7; no clear D gene. This receptor was obtained from a human donor with melanoma. The source material was melanoma tumor tissue. CDR3 coding DNA: TGTGCCAGCACCGACACCGATCGATCCTACGAGCAGTACTTC. Protein: CASTDTDRSYEQYF.